This T cell receptor beta chain was obtained from a study of PD-L1 blockade in urothelial cancer. Study summary: Patients' histories included 0 to 3 prior chemotherapy regimens.

The CDR3 has 13 residues. The germline CDR1 and CDR2 sequences are SGHTA and FQGTGA. Trimming left V 5 bases short and J 7 bases short, with 15 bases between. Findings and limits, study-wide: Below-median pretreatment blood TCR clonality was associated with improved progression-free and overall survival.

With respect to this clone: Antigen: not known.

Repertoires were generated with immunoSEQ multiplex PCR, while TCRdb's copy carries only in-frame clones and drops some. The sample carries more than 90,000 clones, approximately 89% recorded once. Time point noted: peripheral blood 6 weeks after treatment start. The sequence came from a man between 60 and 75 years old with urothelial cancer. This sample comprised PBMCs, obtained around atezolizumab (anti-PD-L1) treatment. This rearrangement joins TRBV7-3 to TRBJ2-7; a weak D match, TRBD2 (5 bases). The CDR3 region is CASSPGSRGEQYF. In DNA, the CDR3 is TGTGCCAGCAGCCCCGGGTCCCGAGGGGAGCAGTACTTC.